This TCR beta chain was recovered during a study of blood T cell repertoires in COVID-19 (dated by TCRdb to about 2020). A note on the overall study: For ImmuneRACE Cohort 3, a participant was defined as recovered based on two consecutive negative NP/OP PCR tests, clearance by a healthcare professional, or resolution of symptoms. Collaborator samples came from the United States, Italy and Spain and covered acute and convalescent phases of COVID-19. The material from the prospective study consisted of cDNA or gDNA derived from T cells, B-cell-depleted T cells, or PBMCs. Deeply sampled blood TCRbeta repertoires from subjects exposed to, actively infected with, or recovered from COVID-19 were included in the dataset. The repertoires were released in a freely available public database intended as a resource for research on the immune response to SARS-CoV-2. The samples were drawn from the first 160 participants of the ongoing ImmuneRACE study and from over a thousand subjects provided by 6 global collaborators. Sample metadata almost always included a de-identified subject ID, COVID-19 status, age in years and sex. Where available, HLA class I and class II types were obtained from metadata supplied by the sample provider rather than from assay-based typing. Study-level results and caveats: The quantity of clinical and demographic metadata differed by source and by participant and was supplied without curation.

Participants in the prospective study were enrolled through a virtual design, were aged about 18 to 90 years, and lived in approximately 25 United States geographic areas. In the prospective study, cohorts were assigned on the basis of participant-reported clinical history obtained from a screening survey and a study questionnaire. In the prospective study, mobile phlebotomists collected whole blood, serum and a nasopharyngeal or oropharyngeal swab from each participant. Over an approximately 2-month period, participants in the prospective study had the option of providing additional blood draws and questionnaires. Prospective study blood samples were shipped either frozen or at room temperature before DNA extraction. TCRbeta CDR3 regions were amplified from genomic DNA by means of the immunoSEQ Assay, a bias-controlled multiplex PCR. The authors' pipeline ran thus. The number of nucleated cells in each sample was estimated from the amplification of reference gene primers within the assay. Sequence reads were collapsed and filtered to measure the absolute abundance of every unique TCRbeta CDR3 rearrangement. For each sample, productive Simpson clonality was calculated as the square root of Simpson's diversity index over productive rearrangements. As stored in TCRdb, this immuneACCESS dataset retains in-frame rearrangements with V and J assigned. A fraction of the clones does not appear; measured against another copy, unresolved V genes explain less than half of the discrepancy, and the remainder lacks a known reason. V, J and clone size derive from that table, while D and trimming were established from the DNA sequence. The sample table lists under 200,000 clones, more than 85% of them with a count of one. The ten largest clones capture 20% to 25% of the sample.

With respect to this clone: Its antigen is still unknown. Base qualities were left out, and no much larger clone turns up one base away.

CDR1 and CDR2, per the germline V gene (reference sequence), are LGHDT and YNNKEL. Germline trimming amounts to 8 bases on V and 6 bases on J, with 11 as the count of junction bases outside the gene matches. The CDR3 holds 14 amino acids from the cysteine to the phenylalanine. Only the CDR3 part of the read is kept: 42 bases, read in frame from the first base. The sequence joins TRBV3-1 (or the pseudogene TRBV3-2) to TRBJ2-5, and 8 bases in between align with TRBD1. This sequence originates from a woman aged 40 to 49 in a cohort exposed to, infected with or recovered from COVID-19 (not recorded which). Sequenced input: PBMCs or T cells enriched from blood (not recorded which). In nucleotide form, the sequence is TGTGCCAGCTGCACTGCAGGGGGCAAGAAGACCCAGTACTTC. Translation gives CASCTAGGKKTQYF.